This T cell receptor (beta chain) is drawn from a study of blood T cell repertoires in COVID-19. Overall study context: Acute-phase and convalescent COVID-19 samples originated in the United States, Italy and Spain. T cells, B-cell-depleted T cells, or PBMCs supplied cDNA or gDNA.

Authors' data handling: Reference gene primers were amplified, and this amplification served to estimate nucleated cell counts. Sequencing was performed with immunoSEQ multiplex PCR; in TCRdb, only in-frame clones are kept and a portion is missing. D and trimming come from the DNA, and the V and J calls and clone size come from that table. Among 150,000 to 200,000 clones listed, around 89% were seen once. Germline loops: CDR1 SGHKS, CDR2 YYEKEE (reference sequence). CDR3 length: 17 amino acids. The V segment lost 0 bases and the J segment 0 bases; nucleotides outside the gene matches: 8. The genes are TRBV5-5 and TRBJ1-1; 7 nucleotides agree with TRBD1. The sample taken for sequencing was peripheral blood. The receptor was derived from a man aged 55 to 69 with acute or convalescent COVID-19. The CDR3 DNA sequence: TGTGCCAGCAGCTTGGGGCGAACGGGACAGTTGAACACTGAAGCTTTCTTT. Its translation is CASSLGRTGQLNTEAFF.